This T cell receptor beta chain was sequenced during a study of blood T cell repertoires in COVID-19. Study-wide background: There were acute and convalescent COVID-19 samples, and they came from the United States, Italy and Spain. Nucleic acid was either cDNA or gDNA, and it came from T cells, B-cell-depleted T cells, or PBMCs.

In the authors' workflow: Amplification from reference gene primers served as the basis for estimated nucleated cell counts. The assay was immunoSEQ multiplex PCR, and TCRdb's table has in-frame clones only and misses some. D and trimming come from the DNA, and the V and J calls and clone size come from that table. The sample records a few hundred thousand clones, 80% to 90% being singletons. The CDR3 is 12 residues long. The germline V gene has CDR1 SEHNR and CDR2 FQNEAQ (reference sequence). The V end lost 4 bases, the J end lost 9 bases, and 12 bases lay between the germline ends. This clone has just a few counts.

Sequencing was carried out using peripheral blood. This chain joins TRBV7-9 and TRBJ1-1; D is perhaps TRBD1 (6 bases). The clonotype originates from a man aged 45-65 years with acute or convalescent COVID-19. CDR3 residues: CASSWETGQAFF. The CDR3 DNA is TGTGCCAGCAGCTGGGAGACAGGACAAGCTTTCTTT.